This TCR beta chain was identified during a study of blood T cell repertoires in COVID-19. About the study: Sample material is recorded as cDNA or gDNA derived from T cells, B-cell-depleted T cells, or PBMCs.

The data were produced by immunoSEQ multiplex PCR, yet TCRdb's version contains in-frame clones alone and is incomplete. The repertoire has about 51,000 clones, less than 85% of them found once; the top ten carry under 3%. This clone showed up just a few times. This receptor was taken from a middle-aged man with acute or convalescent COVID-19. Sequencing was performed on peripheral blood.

CDR3 sequence: CASSPTSGDAYEQYF. CDR3 DNA: TGCGCCAGCAGCCCGACTAGCGGGGATGCCTACGAGCAGTACTTC. J is TRBJ2-7 and V is TRBV5-1; 11 bases agree with TRBD2. Germline assignment: CDR1 SGHRS and CDR2 YFSETQ. The trim removed 4 bases at V and 2 bases at J, leaving 5 bases unmatched. The CDR3 has 15 amino acids. Supplemented by reference TRBV5-1 and TRBJ2-7, the full variable domain reads KAGVTQTPRYLIKTRGQQVTLSCSPISGHRSVSWYQQTPGQGLQFLFEYFSETQRNKGNFPGRFSGRQFSNSRSEMNVSTLELGDSALYLCASSPTSGDAYEQYFGPGTRLTVT.